This TCR beta chain comes out of a study of CD8+ T cells in alopecia areata. Study-wide findings and caveats: Sequencing of scalp samples also includes resident alphabeta T cells from normal skin.

Extraction and reverse transcription of RNA yielded cDNA as the sequencing template. Data came from immunoSEQ multiplex PCR; TCRdb stores just in-frame clones and leaves some out. The sample records 130,000 or so clones, around 45% being singletons. In alopecia areata patients, both lesional scalp punch biopsies and peripheral blood were collected. Cell sorting on a FACSAria was used to separate CD4+ and CD8+ T cells from the PBMCs. The CDR3 is 15 amino acids. Looked up from germline, CDR1 is SQVTM and CDR2 is ANQGSEA. V was shortened by 3 bases and J by 2 bases, with 16 bases between the two germline ends. Turning to this clone: The antigen remains unidentified.

Sequencing used NKG2D-low CD8+ T cells sorted from blood. The clonotype was recovered from a human donor with alopecia areata. The V and J genes are TRBV29-1 and TRBJ2-5, with D perhaps TRBD1 (5 bases). The CDR3, as DNA: TGCAGCGTTGAGGTCGAGCAGACAGATCAAGAGACCCAGTACTTC. Translated, it gives CSVEVEQTDQETQYF.